These 27 T cell receptor beta chains were all obtained from the same sample, sequenced in a study of T cells in tuberculosis. The method was immunoSEQ multiplex PCR; TCRdb's version includes in-frame clones alone and lacks a portion of them. Among roughly 59,000 clones, approximately 80% were seen once, and the ten largest hold around 13%. Cells were sorted from thawed PBMC rested overnight and stained with GMM-loaded CD1B tetramer, viability dye and anti-CD3. The CD1B tetramers carried C32 glucose monomycolate purified from Rhodococcus equi. Specimen: CD1b-GMM tetramer-negative cells sorted from PBMCs. These receptors were collected from an adult woman with latent tuberculosis.

This clone was observed a few times. V is TRBV28 and J is TRBJ1-3; TRBD1 aligns across 8 bases. Germline trimming cut 5 bases from V and 4 bases from J; bases unmatched to any gene: 10. The CDR3 extends over 16 amino acids. The V gene's germline CDR1 is MDHEN and CDR2 SYDVKM. The CDR3 sequence: CASSPPTGAFGNTIYF. The DNA for the CDR3 is TGTGCCAGCAGTCCTCCGACAGGGGCGTTCGGAAACACCATATATTTT.

J is TRBJ1-5 and V is TRBV5-6; 7 bases fit TRBD1. The length of the CDR3 is 14 residues. The germline V gene has CDR1 SGHDT and CDR2 YYEEEE. The ends lost 0 bases at V and 4 bases at J; junction bases unmatched: 1. The CDR3 nucleotides are TGTGCCAGCAGCTTGGCAGGGGGAAATCAGCCCCAGCATTTT. This encodes CASSLAGGNQPQHF.

The chain uses TRBV7-9 and TRBJ2-7; 10 bases fit TRBD2. With 5 bases clipped from V and 0 bases from J, the junction kept 10 bases outside the gene matches. CDR3 size: 17 residues. Germline assignment: CDR1 SEHNR and CDR2 FQNEAQ (reference sequence). The CDR3: CASSLGSLAGVSYEQYF. CDR3 sequence (DNA): TGTGCCAGCAGCCTAGGCTCCCTAGCGGGAGTCTCCTACGAGCAGTACTTC.

The rearrangement joins TRBV2 to TRBJ2-1; possible D gene TRBD2, 5 bases. Per germline, CDR1 SNHLY and CDR2 FYNNEI. The ends were cut back, 5 bases at V and 12 bases at J, with 26 bases in the middle. CDR3 length: 16 residues. The CDR3 nucleotides are TGTGCCAGCAGTCTACTAGTCGGCCCGATGGGCGTTGTGCAGTTCTTC. Translated: CASSLLVGPMGVVQFF.

V gene TRBV19 combines with J gene TRBJ1-5; 7 positions agree with TRBD1. The J segment lost 3 bases and the V segment lost 3 bases, leaving 5 bases of the junction unmatched. The CDR3 contains 15 residues. Germline CDR1 LNHDA, CDR2 SQIVND (reference sequence). The CDR3 is CASSILGQNNQPQHF. DNA of the CDR3: TGTGCCAGTAGTATTCTGGGACAGAACAATCAGCCCCAGCATTTT.

This chain links TRBV28 with TRBJ2-1; possibly TRBD1 for D (5 bases). V lost 6 bases, J lost 1 base, and 19 bases lay in between. The CDR3 totals 17 residues. CDR1 and CDR2 (germline): MDHEN, SYDVKM. The CDR3 DNA reads as TGTGCCAGCAGAACCGACCGCAGGGTAGGGTCCTACAATGAGCAGTTCTTC. This encodes CASRTDRRVGSYNEQFF. Together with reference TRBV28 and TRBJ2-1, the CDR3 gives the full variable domain: DVKVTQSSRYLVKRTGEKVFLECVQDMDHENMFWYRQDPGLGLRLIYFSYDVKMKEKGDIPEGYSVSREKKERFSLILESASTNQTSMYLCASRTDRRVGSYNEQFFGPGTRLTVL.

The V and J genes are TRBV4-1 and TRBJ2-1; TRBD1 agrees at 7 bases. CDR1 is MGHRA and CDR2 is YSYEKL in the germline V gene. The CDR3 is 16 amino acids. V lost 4 bases and J lost 4; bases outside the gene matches: 10. The DNA for the CDR3 is TGCGCCAGCAGCCGACTTCCGGGACAGTGGTACAATGAGCAGTTCTTC. Encoded protein: CASSRLPGQWYNEQFF.

V usage is TRBV27 and J usage is TRBJ2-1, with 8 bases matching TRBD2. V dropped 2 bases and J dropped 5; count of bases not matched to a gene: 2. The germline CDR1 and CDR2 sequences are MNHEY and SMNVEV (reference sequence). This CDR3 is 14 amino acids long. The CDR3 protein is CASSLTSGDNEQFF. The CDR3 nucleotides are TGTGCCAGCAGTTTAACTAGCGGCGACAATGAGCAGTTCTTC.

The chain combines TRBV6-5 with TRBJ2-1, with D unclear. The CDR3 sequence is 13 residues long. Between the trimmed V and J ends, which lost 6 bases and 5 bases, there was a span of 11 bases. The germline V gene has CDR1 MNHEY and CDR2 SVGAGI. The CDR3 protein is CASSLFSNNEQFF. The CDR3 DNA sequence: TGTGCCAGCAGCCTTTTTAGCAACAATGAGCAGTTCTTC.

The chain recombines TRBV14 with TRBJ2-3, with 8 bases that match TRBD1. Per the germline V gene, CDR1 is SGHDN and CDR2 is FVKESK. The trim removed 4 bases at V and 2 bases at J, leaving 5 bases unmatched. This CDR3 region has 15 residues. The CDR3 bases are TGTGCCAGCAGCCCCTGGACAGGGCCCACAGATACGCAGTATTTT. Translated, it gives CASSPWTGPTDTQYF.

This chain uses TRBV29-1 with TRBJ2-7, with D tentatively TRBD2 (5 bases). V lost 7 bases and J lost 2, with 9 bases in between. Germline V lookup: CDR1 SQVTM, CDR2 ANQGSEA. The CDR3 is 11 residues long. CDR3 amino acids: CSAGGTYEQYF. CDR3 DNA sequence: TGCAGCGCTGGAGGCACCTACGAGCAGTACTTC.

The chain is built from TRBV21-1 and TRBJ2-5; the DNA was not used to check the table's D call, TRBD1. TRBV21-1 is flagged as a pseudogene. The CDR3 runs to 16 residues. The CDR3 sequence is CASSLRTGGYQETQYF. CDR3 in DNA: TGTGCCAGCAGCTTACGGACAGGGGGATATCAAGAGACCCAGTACTTC.

V gene TRBV2 combines with J gene TRBJ2-1; 9 nucleotides match TRBD2. J lost 1 base, V lost 8 bases, and 12 bases had no gene match. This CDR3 has 17 residues. Germline loops: CDR1 SNHLY, CDR2 FYNNEI. CDR3 residues: CASVGLAGWGSYNEQFF. CDR3 DNA: TGTGCCAGCGTCGGGCTAGCGGGGTGGGGATCCTACAATGAGCAGTTCTTC.

This chain connects TRBV7-3 to TRBJ1-1, with D unresolved. With 1 base removed from V and 1 base from J, the gap between germline ends came to 7 bases. The CDR3 is made up of 14 amino acids. In germline, CDR1 is SGHTA, CDR2 FQGTGA. The CDR3 coding sequence is TGTGCCAGCAGCTTAAAAGCGGGGAACACTGAAGCTTTCTTT. This sequence encodes CASSLKAGNTEAFF.

This sequence joins TRBV27 and TRBJ2-4; 7 bases align to TRBD1. The J segment lost 1 base and the V segment lost 2 bases, leaving 5 bases of the junction unmatched. The CDR3 runs to 16 residues. Germline V CDR1 and CDR2: MNHEY, SMNVEV (reference sequence). The DNA for the CDR3 is TGTGCCAGCAGTTTAGGGACAGTATTGGCCAAAAACATTCAGTACTTC. Protein product: CASSLGTVLAKNIQYF.

The chain carries TRBV6-1 and TRBJ2-2; 7 nucleotides line up with TRBD1. Per germline, CDR1 MNHNS and CDR2 SASEGT. This CDR3 region has 15 residues. The V and J ends lost 4 bases and 5 bases, in that order; junction bases with no gene match: 7. As DNA, the CDR3 is TGTGCCAGCAGTGCCCGAGGGGGCAGGACCGGGGAGCTGTTTTTT. This codes for CASSARGGRTGELFF.

The table lists this clone with a count of one. This chain connects TRBV18 to TRBJ2-1; D gene ambiguous. This CDR3 has 15 amino acids. The germline gives CDR1 KGHSH, CDR2 LQKENI. Trimming stripped 2 bases from V and 8 bases from J, with 16 bases between. CDR3 loop: CASSPKAPPGDEQFF. The CDR3 DNA follows: TGTGCCAGCTCACCAAAAGCCCCCCCTGGAGATGAGCAGTTCTTC.

The genes are TRBV6-6 and TRBJ1-2, with D possibly matching TRBD1 (5 bases). Trimming removed 7 bases from V and 2 bases from J, with 17 bases in between. The CDR3 has 15 residues. The germline gives CDR1 MNHNY, CDR2 SVGAGI (reference sequence). The CDR3 region is CASNNRQSLNYGYTF. The CDR3 nucleotides are TGTGCCAGCAACAACAGACAGTCATTAAACTATGGCTACACCTTC.

This clone has just a few counts. The chain links TRBV6-6 to TRBJ2-5; D gene ambiguous. The germline CDR1 and CDR2 sequences are MNHNY and SVGAGI (reference sequence). The length of the CDR3 is 12 residues. V was pared by 4 bases and J by 1 base, with 4 bases between. The CDR3 DNA sequence: TGTGCCAGCAGTTGGAGCCAAGAGACCCAGTACTTC. It codes for CASSWSQETQYF.

The chain couples TRBV7-2 to TRBJ2-3; D may be TRBD2 (6 bases). V lost 1 base and J 6 bases, leaving 11 bases between the germline ends. Per the germline V gene, CDR1 is SGHTA and CDR2 is FQGNSA. The CDR3 runs to 14 residues. The CDR3 DNA reads TGTGCCAGCAGCTTAGAAGGGCGGGGTGATACGCAGTATTTT. Protein product: CASSLEGRGDTQYF.

This clone was seen a single time. The chain combines TRBV5-6 with TRBJ2-3, with TRBD2 matching over 12 bases. Trimming cost V 0 bases and J 3 bases; bases outside gene matches: 8. The CDR3 runs to 18 residues. Germline CDR1 and CDR2: SGHDT and YYEEEE. CDR3 coding DNA: TGTGCCAGCAGCTTGGCCGGGAGACTAGCGGGAGCAACAGATACGCAGTATTTT. This encodes CASSLAGRLAGATDTQYF.

This chain joins TRBV19 and TRBJ2-3; 9 positions match TRBD1. The V gene's germline CDR1 is LNHDA and CDR2 SQIVND (reference sequence). This CDR3 region has 15 residues. Trimming removed 6 bases from V and 4 bases from J; junction bases left unmatched: 8. CDR3 coding DNA: TGTGCCAGTAGATCCGGTGGACAGGGGTCAGATACGCAGTATTTT. Translated, it gives CASRSGGQGSDTQYF.

This chain connects TRBV19 to TRBJ2-3; 12 bases agree with TRBD2. The germline gives CDR1 LNHDA, CDR2 SQIVND (reference sequence). The CDR3 spans 16 residues. J was trimmed by 2 bases and V by 3 bases; bases with no gene match: 3. In DNA form, the CDR3 reads TGTGCCAGTAGTATCTCTAGCGGGGGGGCCACAGATACGCAGTATTTT. Encoded protein: CASSISSGGATDTQYF.

J is TRBJ2-5 and V is TRBV5-1; 10 bases are a match to TRBD2. CDR1 and CDR2 from the germline V gene are SGHRS and YFSETQ. This CDR3 comprises 18 residues. Trimming at V came to 4 bases and at J to 4 bases, leaving 16 bases not matched to a gene. DNA for the CDR3: TGCGCCAGCAGCCCGGGACTAGCGAGACCCCCGATGGGAGAGACCCAGTACTTC. Protein: CASSPGLARPPMGETQYF.

This clone showed up just once. The genes are TRBV28 and TRBJ2-3, with D perhaps matching TRBD1 (5 bases). The ends were cut back, 4 bases at V and 2 bases at J, with 13 bases in the middle. The germline V gene encodes CDR1 MDHEN and CDR2 SYDVKM. The CDR3 consists of 15 residues. CDR3 amino acids: CASSSRQRVTDTQYF. CDR3 nucleotide sequence: TGTGCCAGCAGTTCCCGACAGAGAGTCACAGATACGCAGTATTTT. Drawing the rest from reference TRBV28 and TRBJ2-3, the complete variable domain is DVKVTQSSRYLVKRTGEKVFLECVQDMDHENMFWYRQDPGLGLRLIYFSYDVKMKEKGDIPEGYSVSREKKERFSLILESASTNQTSMYLCASSSRQRVTDTQYFGPGTRLTVL.

The chain employs TRBV19 and TRBJ2-3, with TRBD2 matching 8 bases. CDR1 is LNHDA and CDR2 is SQIVND in the germline V gene (reference sequence). The CDR3 extends over 15 amino acids. J lost 5 bases, V lost 3 bases, and 7 bases had no gene match. CDR3 loop: CASSMGSGSGDTQYF. The CDR3 DNA reads as TGTGCCAGTAGTATGGGCAGCGGGAGCGGAGATACGCAGTATTTT.

This clone was observed once. The chain has TRBV19 and TRBJ1-1; TRBD1 is a possible D gene (5 bases). The CDR3 covers 16 residues. Trimming pared 5 bases from V and 2 bases from J, leaving 18 bases between. Germline values: CDR1 LNHDA, CDR2 SQIVND (reference sequence). CDR3 bases: TGTGCCAGTAGTGCCCCAAGAGGACAAACTAACACTGAAGCTTTCTTT. Encoded protein: CASSAPRGQTNTEAFF.